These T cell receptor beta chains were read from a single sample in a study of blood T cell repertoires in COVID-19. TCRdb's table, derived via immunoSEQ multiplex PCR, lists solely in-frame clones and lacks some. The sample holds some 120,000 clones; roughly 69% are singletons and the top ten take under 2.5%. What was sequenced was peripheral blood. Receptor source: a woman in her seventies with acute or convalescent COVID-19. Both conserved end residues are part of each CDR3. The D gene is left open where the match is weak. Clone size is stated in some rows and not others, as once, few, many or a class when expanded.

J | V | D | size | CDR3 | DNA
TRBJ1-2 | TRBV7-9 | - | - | CASSFLRAGTNYGYTF | TGTGCCAGCAGCTTCTTGCGGGCAGGAACTAACTATGGCTACACCTTC
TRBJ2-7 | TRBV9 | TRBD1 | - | CASSPSDRDSYEQYF | TGTGCCAGCAGCCCATCGGACAGGGACTCCTACGAGCAGTACTTC
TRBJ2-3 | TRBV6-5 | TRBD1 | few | CASSRGQFSPDTQYF | TGTGCCAGCAGTCGGGGACAGTTTAGCCCAGATACGCAGTATTTT
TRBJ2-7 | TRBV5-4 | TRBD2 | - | CASSLAAGGSYEQYF | TGTGCCAGCAGCTTGGCCGCGGGGGGGTCCTACGAGCAGTACTTC
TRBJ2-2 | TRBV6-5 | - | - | CASRQGILAGELFF | TGTGCCAGCAGACAGGGTATTTTAGCCGGGGAGCTGTTTTTT
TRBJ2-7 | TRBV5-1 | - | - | CASSSDSSYEQYF | TGCGCCAGCAGCTCCGATAGCTCCTACGAGCAGTACTTC
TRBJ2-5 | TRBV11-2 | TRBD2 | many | CASSLELAGEETQYF | TGTGCCAGCAGCTTAGAGCTAGCGGGGGAAGAGACCCAGTACTTC
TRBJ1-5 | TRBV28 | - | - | CASSLENQPQHF | TGTGCCAGCAGTTTAGAGAATCAGCCCCAGCATTTT
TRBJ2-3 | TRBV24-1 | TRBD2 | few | CATSEPTSGVGDTQYF | TGTGCCACCAGTGAGCCTACTAGCGGGGTAGGAGATACGCAGTATTTT
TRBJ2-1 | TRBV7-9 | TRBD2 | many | CASSRPSSGENEQFF | TGTGCCAGCAGCCGACCCTCTAGCGGTGAGAATGAGCAGTTCTTC
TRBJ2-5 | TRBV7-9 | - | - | CASSLTETQYF | TGTGCCAGCAGCCTAACAGAGACCCAGTACTTC
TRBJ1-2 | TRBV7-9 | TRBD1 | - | CASTHEGDRDGYTF | TGTGCCAGCACTCATGAGGGGGACAGGGACGGCTACACCTTC
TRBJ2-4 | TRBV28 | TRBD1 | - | CASSSPMGQRSIQYF | TGTGCCAGCAGTTCACCGATGGGACAGCGGAGCATTCAGTACTTC
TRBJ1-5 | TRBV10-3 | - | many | CAISESKGIQGNQPQHF | TGTGCCATCAGTGAGTCGAAGGGGATTCAGGGCAATCAGCCCCAGCATTTT
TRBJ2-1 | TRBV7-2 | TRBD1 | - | CASSRQGAFSYNEQFF | TGTGCCAGCAGCCGGCAGGGGGCCTTCTCCTACAATGAGCAGTTCTTC
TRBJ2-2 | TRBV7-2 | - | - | CASRERPTGELFF | TGTGCCAGCCGGGAGCGGCCCACCGGGGAGCTGTTTTTT
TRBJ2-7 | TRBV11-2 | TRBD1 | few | CASSLETGNGYEQYF | TGTGCCAGCAGCTTAGAGACAGGGAATGGATACGAGCAGTACTTC
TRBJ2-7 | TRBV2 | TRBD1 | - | CAGNRQGVDEQYF | TGTGCCGGCAACCGGCAGGGGGTTGACGAGCAGTACTTC
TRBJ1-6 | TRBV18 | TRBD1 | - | CASRRDRGGNSPLHF | TGTGCCAGCCGCCGGGACAGGGGGGGTAATTCACCCCTCCACTTT
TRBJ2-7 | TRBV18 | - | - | CASSPQAGGSYEQYF | TGTGCCAGCTCACCACAGGCAGGAGGTTCCTACGAGCAGTACTTC
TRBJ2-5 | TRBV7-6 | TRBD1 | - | CASSLVDRGNETQYF | TGTGCCAGCAGCTTAGTAGACAGGGGGAACGAGACCCAGTACTTC
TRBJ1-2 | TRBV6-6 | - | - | CASSSSDRNYGYTF | TGTGCCAGCAGTTCCTCCGACAGAAACTATGGCTACACCTTC
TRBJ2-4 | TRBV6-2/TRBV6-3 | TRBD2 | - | CASSGTSGSFSIQYF | TGTGCCAGCAGCGGGACTAGCGGGAGCTTTAGCATTCAGTACTTC
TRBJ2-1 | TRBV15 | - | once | CATSRVGGVNEQFF | TGTGCCACCAGCAGAGTTGGAGGGGTGAATGAGCAGTTCTTC
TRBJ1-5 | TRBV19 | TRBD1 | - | CASSIEGTGRGYNQPQHF | TGTGCCAGTAGTATCGAGGGGACAGGGAGGGGTTACAATCAGCCCCAGCATTTT
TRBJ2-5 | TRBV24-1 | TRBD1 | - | CATSDSGTGVVETQYF | TGTGCCACCAGTGACTCCGGGACAGGTGTTGTAGAGACCCAGTACTTC